Listed below are T cell receptor beta chains from one sample, sequenced in a study of beta chain features in type 1 diabetes. TCRdb's table, derived via immunoSEQ multiplex PCR, lists solely in-frame clones and lacks some. The data contain some 900,000 clones, 15% to 20% of them seen just once; the ten biggest clones take up about 0.025%. Material: naive CD4+ T cells from blood. The receptors originated from a woman aged 18-30 years in good health. Both conserved end residues are part of each CDR3. The order of the fields is V gene, clone size, D gene, J gene, CDR3 protein, CDR3 DNA. D genes are given only for firm matches. Some rows have no size entry. The others give once, few or many, or a class for an expanded clone.

V gene: TRBV2
clone size: -
D gene: -
J gene: TRBJ2-1
CDR3 protein: CASSADNEQFF
CDR3 DNA: TGTGCCAGCAGCGCCGACAATGAGCAGTTCTTC

V gene: TRBV7-9
clone size: few
D gene: -
J gene: TRBJ1-2
CDR3 protein: CASSLGVNYGYTF
CDR3 DNA: TGTGCCAGCAGCTTAGGGGTAAACTATGGCTACACCTTC

V gene: TRBV14
clone size: few
D gene: TRBD2
J gene: TRBJ2-1
CDR3 protein: CASSQASERERELYNEQFF
CDR3 DNA: TGTGCCAGCAGCCAAGCTTCAGAGAGGGAGCGGGAGTTATACAATGAGCAGTTCTTC

V gene: TRBV5-6
clone size: few
D gene: TRBD1
J gene: TRBJ1-2
CDR3 protein: CASSLVGDRVSNYGYTF
CDR3 DNA: TGTGCCAGCAGCCTGGTGGGGGACAGAGTTTCTAACTATGGCTACACCTTC

V gene: TRBV9
clone size: -
D gene: TRBD2
J gene: TRBJ2-3
CDR3 protein: CASSLLGAGAANTQYF
CDR3 DNA: TGTGCCAGCAGCCTCCTCGGGGCGGGAGCGGCTAATACGCAGTATTTT

V gene: TRBV5-8
clone size: few
D gene: -
J gene: TRBJ2-5
CDR3 protein: CASSPGTPQKETQYF
CDR3 DNA: TGTGCCAGCAGCCCCGGGACACCTCAGAAAGAGACCCAGTACTTC

V gene: TRBV19
clone size: -
D gene: TRBD1
J gene: TRBJ1-2
CDR3 protein: CASSAPGQGVLDYGYTF
CDR3 DNA: TGTGCCAGTAGTGCACCGGGACAGGGTGTTTTGGATTATGGCTACACCTTC

V gene: TRBV4-3
clone size: few
D gene: TRBD2
J gene: TRBJ2-2
CDR3 protein: CASSQVERGLAGDTGELFF
CDR3 DNA: TGCGCCAGCAGCCAAGTCGAGAGGGGACTAGCGGGAGACACCGGGGAGCTGTTTTTT

V gene: TRBV19
clone size: few
D gene: TRBD1
J gene: TRBJ2-6
CDR3 protein: CASSIKTGAGANVLTF
CDR3 DNA: TGTGCCAGTAGTATCAAGACAGGGGCTGGGGCCAACGTCCTGACTTTC

V gene: TRBV6-1
clone size: -
D gene: TRBD2
J gene: TRBJ2-5
CDR3 protein: CASRPTSGQETQYF
CDR3 DNA: TGTGCCAGCAGACCCACTAGCGGCCAAGAGACCCAGTACTTC

V gene: TRBV6-6
clone size: few
D gene: -
J gene: TRBJ2-7
CDR3 protein: CASSYPARFGTYEQYF
CDR3 DNA: TGTGCCAGCAGTTACCCCGCCCGCTTTGGTACCTACGAGCAGTACTTC

V gene: TRBV29-1
clone size: -
D gene: TRBD1
J gene: TRBJ1-1
CDR3 protein: CSVSWGQGRTEAFF
CDR3 DNA: TGCAGCGTTTCGTGGGGACAGGGGAGGACTGAAGCTTTCTTT

V gene: TRBV18
clone size: few
D gene: -
J gene: TRBJ2-5
CDR3 protein: CASSPTQETQYF
CDR3 DNA: TGTGCCAGCTCACCCACCCAAGAGACCCAGTACTTC

V gene: TRBV28
clone size: -
D gene: -
J gene: TRBJ2-7
CDR3 protein: CASTTGTPAYEQYF
CDR3 DNA: TGTGCCAGCACAACCGGGACACCAGCCTACGAGCAGTACTTC

V gene: TRBV9
clone size: -
D gene: -
J gene: TRBJ2-3
CDR3 protein: CASSVVPSPDTQYF
CDR3 DNA: TGTGCCAGCAGCGTAGTCCCTAGCCCAGATACGCAGTATTTT

V gene: TRBV15
clone size: few
D gene: -
J gene: TRBJ2-5
CDR3 protein: CATSKRGGETQYF
CDR3 DNA: TGTGCCACCAGCAAAAGAGGGGGGGAGACCCAGTACTTC

V gene: TRBV18
clone size: -
D gene: -
J gene: TRBJ1-2
CDR3 protein: CASSPDSVYGYTF
CDR3 DNA: TGTGCCAGCTCACCGGACAGTGTCTATGGCTACACCTTC

V gene: TRBV7-9
clone size: -
D gene: -
J gene: TRBJ2-1
CDR3 protein: CASSLYGQRDEQFF
CDR3 DNA: TGTGCCAGCAGCTTATACGGGCAGAGGGATGAGCAGTTCTTC

V gene: TRBV7-2
clone size: -
D gene: TRBD2
J gene: TRBJ2-1
CDR3 protein: CASSLEYSGNRIF
CDR3 DNA: TGTGCCAGCAGCTTAGAATATAGCGGGAACAGGATCTTC

V gene: TRBV28
clone size: -
D gene: TRBD1
J gene: TRBJ2-7
CDR3 protein: CASSPDRGKYEQYF
CDR3 DNA: TGTGCCAGCAGTCCCGACAGGGGGAAGTACGAGCAGTACTTC

V gene: TRBV28
clone size: few
D gene: TRBD1
J gene: TRBJ2-3
CDR3 protein: CASSRGGQGHDTQYF
CDR3 DNA: TGTGCCTCTAGCCGAGGGGGACAGGGCCATGATACGCAGTATTTT

V gene: TRBV4-3
clone size: -
D gene: TRBD1
J gene: TRBJ2-7
CDR3 protein: CASSQAASQGGSEQYF
CDR3 DNA: TGCGCCAGCAGCCAAGCCGCGTCGCAAGGGGGCAGCGAGCAGTACTTC

V gene: TRBV6-4
clone size: -
D gene: -
J gene: TRBJ2-7
CDR3 protein: CARCELDPPRDYEQYF
CDR3 DNA: TGTGCCAGGTGCGAATTGGACCCCCCCCGGGACTACGAGCAGTACTTC

V gene: TRBV19
clone size: -
D gene: -
J gene: TRBJ1-5
CDR3 protein: CASSIGTSQPQHF
CDR3 DNA: TGTGCCAGTAGTATTGGGACAAGTCAGCCCCAGCATTTT

V gene: TRBV5-1
clone size: -
D gene: -
J gene: TRBJ2-7
CDR3 protein: CASSPGQQSDEQYF
CDR3 DNA: TGCGCCAGCAGCCCCGGACAGCAATCGGACGAGCAGTACTTC

V gene: TRBV9
clone size: few
D gene: -
J gene: TRBJ2-2
CDR3 protein: CASSVVGGTGELFF
CDR3 DNA: TGTGCCAGCAGCGTAGTGGGTGGGACCGGGGAGCTGTTTTTT

V gene: TRBV7-9
clone size: -
D gene: -
J gene: TRBJ1-1
CDR3 protein: CASIPGLQRALNTEAFF
CDR3 DNA: TGTGCCAGCATCCCGGGGTTGCAACGCGCTCTGAACACTGAAGCTTTCTTT

V gene: TRBV7-8
clone size: -
D gene: TRBD2
J gene: TRBJ2-7
CDR3 protein: CASSPRASGRYEQYF
CDR3 DNA: TGTGCCAGCAGCCCCCGTGCTAGCGGGAGGTACGAGCAGTACTTC

V gene: TRBV5-1
clone size: -
D gene: -
J gene: TRBJ2-3
CDR3 protein: CASSLERLTDTQYF
CDR3 DNA: TGCGCCAGCAGCTTGGAGCGCCTCACAGATACGCAGTATTTT

V gene: TRBV10-2
clone size: few
D gene: -
J gene: TRBJ2-5
CDR3 protein: CASSVAAQETQYF
CDR3 DNA: TGCGCCAGCAGTGTGGCGGCCCAAGAGACCCAGTACTTC

V gene: TRBV10-3
clone size: few
D gene: -
J gene: TRBJ2-3
CDR3 protein: CAISESRVSDTQYF
CDR3 DNA: TGTGCCATCAGTGAGTCGAGGGTTTCAGATACGCAGTATTTT

V gene: TRBV10-2
clone size: -
D gene: TRBD2
J gene: TRBJ2-1
CDR3 protein: CASSSTGLLYNEQFF
CDR3 DNA: TGCGCCAGCAGTAGTACGGGACTACTCTACAATGAGCAGTTCTTC

V gene: TRBV5-1
clone size: -
D gene: -
J gene: TRBJ1-2
CDR3 protein: CASSLFGSGDGYTF
CDR3 DNA: TGCGCCAGCAGCTTGTTTGGGTCAGGGGACGGCTACACCTTC

V gene: TRBV29-1
clone size: few
D gene: -
J gene: TRBJ2-1
CDR3 protein: CSVDPIYNEQFF
CDR3 DNA: TGCAGCGTTGATCCGATTTACAATGAGCAGTTCTTC